This TCR beta chain was captured in a study of OX40 agonist ivuxolimab in advanced cancers. About the investigation overall: The costimulatory receptor OX40 (CD134) was targeted by ivuxolimab, a fully human IgG2 agonistic monoclonal antibody. Intravenous ivuxolimab was administered to patients every 2 weeks at six dose levels: 0.01, 0.1, 0.3, 1.5, 3 and 10 mg/kg. Of the roughly 52 dose-escalation patients, hepatocellular carcinoma was present in some 19, melanoma in approximately 15, renal cell carcinoma in 9 and head and neck cancer in 9. A male proportion of roughly 80% and a mean age of approximately 60 years, ranging from about 20 to 80, were recorded for the dose-escalation cohort. Prior anti-PD-1, anti-PD-L1 or anti-CTLA-4 therapy was permitted, and approximately 39% of dose-escalation patients had received checkpoint inhibitors. Partial responses occurred in three dose-escalation patients: two with cutaneous melanoma and one with hepatocellular carcinoma. Peripheral TCRbeta sequencing was intended to test whether TCR sequence diversity was altered and clonal T-cell expansion was caused by ivuxolimab. The paper describes the monotherapy dose-escalation part (N of about 54 patients) of the phase I trial of ivuxolimab. Broader findings and caveats from the paper: Low levels of normalized T-cell clonal expansion were also seen in some patients who did not respond. In partial responders in the 0.1-3.0 mg/kg groups, normalized peripheral clonal expansion was found to be among the lowest, especially among CD8+ T cells. At doses from 0.1 to 3.0 mg/kg, clonal expansion was seen in both CD4+ and CD8+ blood T cells between baseline and week 6. Antigen specificity was not determined for the clonally expanded peripheral T cells. After ivuxolimab, more expanded clones were found on average in CD8+ T cells than in CD4+ T cells.

Patients with a history of autoimmune disease or receiving systemic immunosuppression were excluded from the trial. Peripheral blood for TCR sequencing was collected from all dose cohorts at baseline, on cycle 4 day 1, and on cycle 7 day 1. The samples were drawn from a first-in-human, open-label, multicenter phase I dose-escalation trial of ivuxolimab. The trial enrolled adults with locally advanced or metastatic head and neck squamous cell, hepatocellular, melanoma or renal cell carcinoma. Before TCR sequencing, CD4+ and CD8+ T cells were separately sorted from peripheral blood. For sequencing of the TCRbeta CDR3 region, genomic DNA was extracted from the sorted cells. The immunoSEQ Assay was used to sequence the TCRbeta CDR3 regions. In TCRdb, the immuneACCESS table is reduced to in-frame sequences with V and J assigned. These tables do not hold every clone; where another copy was compared, an unresolved V gene accounts for under half, and the others remain unexplained. The sample includes about 69,000 clones, with around 80% observed a single time. The ten largest clonotypes hold roughly 2.4% of the sample.

V is shortened by 0 bases, J by 7 bases, and the region joining them spans 10 bases. Per the germline V gene (reference sequence), LNHDA is the CDR1 and SQIVND is the CDR2. The CDR3 spans 14 residues, from the cysteine through the phenylalanine. The kept DNA is CDR3 alone, 42 bases in frame from the first base. About this clone: Its antigen is still unknown. Qualities for individual bases were not recorded, and no much larger clone is one base off.

The source material was CD4+ or CD8+ T cells sorted from blood, sampled in a trial of the OX40 agonist ivuxolimab. The chain uses TRBV19 and TRBJ2-1; a confident D gene designation cannot be given. The sequence was collected from an adult with an advanced solid tumor such as melanoma, head and neck, liver or kidney cancer. The CDR3 region has the sequence CASSIDRVANEQFF. The sequenced DNA: TGTGCCAGTAGTATAGATCGTGTAGCAAATGAGCAGTTCTTC.